The 26 T cell receptor beta chains in this list originate from one sample, sequenced in a study of spatial heterogeneity in lung cancer. One entry per CDR3 protein, called by TCRdb with MiXCR from the 5' RACE reads. The sample contains fewer than 50,000 distinct CDR3 sequences, about 11% of which appear only once. Time point reported: blood at routine non-recurrence follow-up after resection. The material was PBMCs, obtained at follow-up. Receptors were obtained from a female donor with early-stage non-small cell lung cancer.

Many counts were recorded for this clonotype. This chain joins TRBV12-3 or TRBV12-4 and TRBJ2-5, with 7 bases matching TRBD1. The CDR3 runs to 14 residues. The ends lost 5 bases at V and 5 bases at J; junction bases unmatched: 8. CDR3 region: CASSPGGVRETQYF. The CDR3 nucleotides are TGTGCCAGCAGTCCAGGGGGAGTTCGGGAGACCCAGTACTTC.

The chain combines TRBV7-9 with TRBJ2-7; D unclear. Trimming cost V 5 bases and J 5 bases, with 13 bases left between them. The germline V gene has CDR1 SEHNR and CDR2 FQNEAQ (reference sequence). This CDR3 is built from 13 residues. As DNA, the CDR3 is TGTGCCAGCAGCGAGACCGGGTTTGACGAGCAGTACTTC. The encoded protein is CASSETGFDEQYF.

This clonotype has ten or more counts. The CDR3: CASRPSGGSEAFF. DNA of the CDR3: TGTGCCAGCAGACCGAGCGGGGGTTCTGAAGCTTTCTTT. This sequence joins TRBV14 and TRBJ1-1; a weak D match, TRBD1 (5 bases). The CDR3 spans 13 residues. Germline values: CDR1 SGHDN, CDR2 FVKESK. V was trimmed by 6 bases and J by 6 bases, leaving 14 bases between them.

This clonotype was detected a few times. The V and J genes are TRBV5-1 and TRBJ1-3, with D perhaps TRBD1 (6 bases). The CDR3 sequence is 14 residues long. Looked up from germline, CDR1 is SGHRS and CDR2 is YFSETQ. V lost 6 bases and J lost 1, with 11 bases in between. CDR3 in DNA: TGCGCCAGCATGAGGGGGGAATCTGGAAACACCATATATTTT. This codes for CASMRGESGNTIYF.

This clonotype was seen repeatedly, ten times or more. This rearrangement joins TRBV29-1 to TRBJ1-1; D not resolved. From germline, CDR1 is SQVTM and CDR2 ANQGSEA. CDR3 length: 11 amino acids. The germline V and J ends were trimmed by 4 bases and 6 bases, with 9 bases remaining between them. The CDR3 DNA follows: TGCAGCGTTGTCCGGGGAGCTGAAGCTTTCTTT. Encoded protein: CSVVRGAEAFF.

Comment on this clonotype: Compared with germline, one end of the junction differs, possibly owing to a read error. The rearrangement joins TRBV19 to TRBJ2-2; possibly TRBD1 for D (7 bases). Per the germline V gene, CDR1 is LNHDA and CDR2 is SQIVND (reference sequence). CDR3 size: 17 residues. CDR3 coding DNA: TGTGTCAGTTACACCGGGACAGTCTGGAGGGGTACCGGGGAGCTGTTTTTT. Residues: CVSYTGTVWRGTGELFF.

This chain connects TRBV4-1 to TRBJ2-7, with TRBD2 matching 11 bases. Germline values: CDR1 MGHRA, CDR2 YSYEKL. V shed 1 base, J shed 4 bases, and the junction held 3 bases outside the gene matches. CDR3 length equals 15 residues. DNA of the CDR3: TGCGCCAGCAGCCAAGTAGCGGGGGGGAGGTACGAGCAGTACTTC. Translation gives CASSQVAGGRYEQYF.

The chain has TRBV4-3 and TRBJ2-3; 8 bases match TRBD2. With 1 base clipped from V and 0 bases from J, the junction kept 12 bases outside the gene matches. The CDR3 length is 19 residues. Germline lookup yields CDR1 LGHNA and CDR2 YSLEER. The CDR3 bases are TGCGCCAGCAGCCAAGCCTCAACCCTAGCGGGCCCGAGCACAGATACGCAGTATTTT. This gives the protein CASSQASTLAGPSTDTQYF.

This clonotype came up many times. The CDR3 loop is CASSLGTGGAGANVLTF. In DNA form, the CDR3 reads TGTGCCAGCAGTTTAGGGACAGGGGGCGCTGGGGCCAACGTCCTGACTTTC. The V gene is TRBV12-3 or TRBV12-4, the J gene TRBJ2-6, with 11 bases lining up with TRBD1. There are 17 residues in the CDR3. The V gene end was trimmed by 1 base and the J gene end by 2 bases; junction bases not matched to a gene: 1.

There are many counts of this clonotype. The CDR3 nucleotides read TGTGCCAGCAGTTCCCGGGGGGTGGATGAAAAACTGTTTTTT. It yields the protein CASSSRGVDEKLFF. The V gene is TRBV28, the J gene TRBJ1-4; tentative D call: TRBD1 (5 bases). Germline lookup yields CDR1 MDHEN and CDR2 SYDVKM. The ends were cut back, 4 bases at V and 6 bases at J, with 12 bases in the middle. CDR3 length: 14 amino acids.

This clonotype was found many times. The CDR3 is CASGTERDLGHSPLHF. CDR3 in DNA: TGTGCTAGTGGTACCGAGCGGGATTTGGGTCATTCACCCCTCCACTTT. The rearrangement uses TRBV12-5 and TRBJ1-6; D is undetermined. The CDR3 is made up of 16 amino acids. V lost 5 bases and J lost 8, with 19 bases in between. CDR1 and CDR2 (germline): LGHNT, FRNRAP. The variable domain in full, with the rest retrieved from reference TRBV12-5 and TRBJ1-6, is DARVTQTPRHKVTEMGQEVTMRCQPILGHNTVFWYRQTMMQGLELLAYFRNRAPLDDSGMPKDRFSAEMPDATLATLKIQPSEPRDSAVYFCASGTERDLGHSPLHFGNGTRLTVT.

This clonotype was observed a few times. The V gene is TRBV29-1, the J gene TRBJ1-4, with a weak D call TRBD1 (6 bases). This CDR3 has 14 amino acids. The V gene's germline CDR1 is SQVTM and CDR2 ANQGSEA. Deletions cut 4 bases from V and 7 bases from J, with 16 bases between. Here the CDR3 reads CSVADGGGREKLFF. CDR3 DNA sequence: TGCAGCGTTGCCGACGGGGGGGGCCGTGAAAAACTGTTTTTT.

The rearrangement links TRBV29-1 to TRBJ1-1; TRBD1 agrees at 7 bases. The CDR3 loop spans 17 amino acids. Germline values: CDR1 SQVTM, CDR2 ANQGSEA. V lost 6 bases to trimming and J lost 1 base; unmatched junction nucleotides: 17. CDR3 sequence: CSVPEIQQGRGNTEAFF. CDR3 DNA sequence: TGCAGCGTGCCGGAAATCCAACAGGGGAGGGGGAACACTGAAGCTTTCTTT.

This clonotype was seen only a few times. The junction and the germline gene differ at one end; a read error may be behind it. The chain combines TRBV20-1 with TRBJ2-5; 11 nucleotides agree with TRBD1. This CDR3 is 13 amino acids long. Germline CDR1 reads DFQATT; CDR2 reads SNEGSKA (reference sequence). CDR3 DNA sequence: TGCAGTGCTCGAAGGACAGGGGGCTTTGTCCCTAACTTC. Residues: CSARRTGGFVPNF.

The V and J genes are TRBV18 and TRBJ1-6; a weak D match, TRBD1 (6 bases). Germline loops: CDR1 KGHSH, CDR2 LQKENI. V gave up 3 bases and J gave up 6 bases, with 12 bases separating them. This CDR3 has 15 residues. The CDR3 nucleotides read TGTGCCAGCTCACCGTCAGGGGCCATTAATTCACCCCTCCACTTT. Translating it yields CASSPSGAINSPLHF.

Relative to its sample, this clonotype is medium-sized. The chain joins TRBV12-3 or TRBV12-4 to TRBJ2-2, with D perhaps matching TRBD2 (7 bases). This CDR3 comprises 15 residues. Trimming removed 0 bases at V and 5 bases at J, with 10 bases between. The CDR3 nucleotides are TGTGCCAGCAGTTTAGCGGGGGGGCGTACCGGGGAGCTGTTTTTT. Its protein product is CASSLAGGRTGELFF.

V is TRBV3-1 and J is TRBJ1-1; 7 nucleotides agree with TRBD1. This CDR3 spans 14 amino acids. In germline, CDR1 is LGHDT, CDR2 YNNKEL (reference sequence). J was trimmed by 7 bases and V by 0 bases; bases with no gene match: 5. CDR3 protein: CASSQDQGGIEAFF. The DNA for the CDR3 is TGTGCCAGCAGCCAAGACCAGGGGGGTATTGAAGCTTTCTTT.

This clonotype was seen only a few times. The chain is built from TRBV7-9 and TRBJ2-1, with 9 bases lining up with TRBD1. In germline, CDR1 is SEHNR, CDR2 FQNEAQ (reference sequence). This CDR3 spans 18 amino acids. V shed 3 bases, J shed 2 bases, and the junction held 11 bases outside the gene matches. The CDR3 reads CASSFPGQGTSTYNEQFF. The CDR3, as DNA: TGTGCCAGCAGCTTCCCGGGACAGGGAACTTCTACCTACAATGAGCAGTTCTTC.

V usage is TRBV7-2 and J usage is TRBJ2-3, with TRBD2 matching over 7 bases. After removal of 4 bases from V and 0 bases from J, the junction contained 4 bases not matched to a gene. This CDR3 spans 15 amino acids. Germline CDR1 is SGHTA and CDR2 is FQGNSA. The CDR3 DNA reads as TGTGCCAGCAGCTGGAGCGGGGATAGCACAGATACGCAGTATTTT. As protein: CASSWSGDSTDTQYF.

This clonotype was seen more than once but under ten times. The chain is built from TRBV4-1 and TRBJ1-5; D is possibly TRBD1 (5 bases). Deletions cut 2 bases from V and 9 bases from J, with 8 bases between. CDR3 length: 12 amino acids. Germline loops: CDR1 MGHRA, CDR2 YSYEKL. CDR3 bases: TGCGCCAGCAGCCAAATTGGGGGGCCCCAGCATTTT. Its translation: CASSQIGGPQHF.

CDR3 in DNA: TGTGCCAGCTCACTTCCCATATTGGGGGCGCCCCAGCATTTT. It is translated as CASSLPILGAPQHF. This chain uses TRBV18 with TRBJ1-5; tentatively, D is TRBD1 (6 bases). From germline, CDR1 is KGHSH and CDR2 LQKENI. V gave up 4 bases and J gave up 9 bases, with 16 bases separating them. CDR3 size: 14 residues.

Of note for this clonotype: Its ends do not fully match the called genes, so a read error is possible. The chain uses TRBV28 and TRBJ1-2; 7 positions agree with TRBD1. The length of the CDR3 is 14 residues. The germline gives CDR1 MDHEN, CDR2 SYDVKM. Here the CDR3 reads CASSPPGSGQSTLF. CDR3 DNA sequence: TGTGCCAGCAGCCCCCCTGGGTCGGGACAGTCAACGTTATTC.

The chain carries TRBV9 and TRBJ2-3, with 12 bases fitting TRBD2. The CDR3 sequence is 16 residues long. The V gene's germline CDR1 is SGDLS and CDR2 YYNGEE. Trimming took 2 bases from V and 1 from J; bases not matched to a gene: 2. The CDR3 coding sequence is TGTGCCAGCAGCGTGAGACTAGCGGGGGGCACAGATACGCAGTATTTT. Translating gives CASSVRLAGGTDTQYF.

This clonotype was found a few times. This rearrangement joins TRBV19 to TRBJ2-2; D may match TRBD1 or TRBD2 (5 bases each). This CDR3 comprises 15 residues. Germline V gene lookup returns CDR1 LNHDA and CDR2 SQIVND (reference sequence). Trimming stripped 1 base from V and 9 bases from J, with 15 bases between. The CDR3 is CASSIGGIGAWELFF. The CDR3 DNA follows: TGTGCCAGTAGTATAGGTGGAATCGGGGCCTGGGAGCTGTTTTTT.

The chain carries TRBV4-3 and TRBJ1-2; 7 positions match TRBD1. Trimming cost V 0 bases and J 4 bases; bases outside gene matches: 11. CDR1 is LGHNA and CDR2 is YSLEER in the germline V gene. The CDR3 loop spans 17 amino acids. CDR3 DNA: TGCGCCAGCAGCCAAGATCTGGCAGGGGGGCCAGTCTATGGCTACACCTTC. Translation: CASSQDLAGGPVYGYTF.

This chain uses TRBV11-3 with TRBJ2-7, with D tentatively TRBD1 (6 bases). CDR3 length equals 13 residues. With 3 bases removed from V and 6 bases from J, the gap between germline ends came to 12 bases. Germline V gene lookup returns CDR1 SGHNT and CDR2 YENEEA. CDR3 protein: CASSFRAGVEQYF. CDR3 DNA sequence: TGTGCCAGCAGCTTCAGGGCAGGGGTCGAGCAGTACTTC.